These 18 T cell receptor beta chains share one sample of origin, sequenced in a study of CD8+ T cells in alopecia areata. The sample's treatment: oral pan-JAK inhibitor, 5-10 mg twice daily. After isolation, RNA underwent reverse transcription to generate cDNA as the sequencing template. The assay was immunoSEQ multiplex PCR, and TCRdb's table has in-frame clones only and misses some. The sample has about 76,000 clones, over 25% seen once. The input for sequencing was CD8+ T cells sorted from blood, taken at week 4, from a patient treated with tofacitinib. The receptors shown here come from a human donor with alopecia areata.

The chain carries TRBV9 and TRBJ2-1, with TRBD2 matching 7 bases. Germline V gene data show CDR1 as SGDLS and CDR2 as YYNGEE. After removal of 2 bases from V and 8 bases from J, the junction contained 7 bases not matched to a gene. The CDR3 loop spans 14 amino acids. In nucleotides, the CDR3 is TGTGCCAGCAGCGTGTGGGAGGGGTATGATGAGCAGTTCTTC. Encoded protein: CASSVWEGYDEQFF.

This sequence joins TRBV9 and TRBJ2-7; the D is unclear. Germline values: CDR1 SGDLS, CDR2 YYNGEE. V lost 3 bases, J lost 2 bases, and 9 bases lay in between. The CDR3 is 13 amino acids. The CDR3 bases are TGTGCCAGCAGCGATCCACACACCTACGAGCAGTACTTC. Residues: CASSDPHTYEQYF.

About this clone: The likely explanation is a read error, given a far larger clone one base away. This same CDR3 is encoded by further DNA sequences in the sample. V gene TRBV7-6 combines with J gene TRBJ2-1, with D hard to call. Germline V lookup: CDR1 SGHVS, CDR2 FNYEAQ. V was pared by 5 bases and J by 10 bases, with 12 bases between. This CDR3 spans 12 amino acids. This CDR3 is CASSPLGPEQFF. The CDR3 DNA is TGTGCCAGCAGCCCCCTAGGGCCCGAGCAGTTCTTC.

With respect to this clone: The same CDR3 is also encoded by other DNA sequences in this sample. The DNA for the CDR3 is TGCAGCGTTGTCAGTTACAATGAGCAGTTCTTC. Translating it yields CSVVSYNEQFF. The chain uses TRBV29-1 and TRBJ2-1; D gene unclear. Trimming took 4 bases from V and 4 from J, leaving 5 bases between them. The CDR3 runs to 11 residues. The germline V gene encodes CDR1 SQVTM and CDR2 ANQGSEA.

This clone has more than one count but fewer than ten. The chain combines TRBV10-2 with TRBJ2-7; 7 nucleotides line up with TRBD2. This CDR3 is built from 14 residues. After removal of 7 bases from V and 0 bases from J, the junction contained 6 bases not matched to a gene. The germline gives CDR1 WSHSY, CDR2 SAAADI. CDR3 loop: CASNGAGRSYEQYF. As DNA, the CDR3 is TGCGCCAGCAACGGAGCGGGGCGCTCCTACGAGCAGTACTTC.

This clone was seen at least ten times. The chain employs TRBV6-4 and TRBJ2-1; 13 positions agree with TRBD2. J gave up 3 bases and V 2 bases, and 19 bases lay outside the gene matches. CDR3 size: 22 residues. Germline V lookup: CDR1 MRHNA, CDR2 SNTAGT. CDR3 DNA sequence: TGTGCCAGCAGTGACCCAGAGACGGAGCCGACTAGCGGGAGGTGGATCTACAATGAGCAGTTCTTC. Residues: CASSDPETEPTSGRWIYNEQFF.

V gene TRBV30 combines with J gene TRBJ2-7, with TRBD1 as a possible D gene (6 bases). Trimming removed 8 bases at V and 9 bases at J, with 23 bases between. The germline V gene has CDR1 GTSNPN and CDR2 SVGIG (reference sequence). This CDR3 has 13 residues. The CDR3 nucleotides read TGTGCCACCCACGTCAATACAGGGAATGGGCAGTACTTC. Residues: CATHVNTGNGQYF.

This clone has only a few counts. CDR3 nucleotide sequence: TGCAGCGTTGAAGATCCCCGCGGGAGGGTATCAGATACGCAGTATTTT. It specifies CSVEDPRGRVSDTQYF. V usage is TRBV29-1 and J usage is TRBJ2-3, with TRBD2 matching 9 bases. This CDR3 comprises 16 residues. J lost 4 bases, V lost 0 bases, and 8 bases had no gene match. Germline values: CDR1 SQVTM, CDR2 ANQGSEA.

This clone was recorded a few times. This sequence joins TRBV5-1 and TRBJ2-3; D possibly matches TRBD1 or TRBD2 (5 bases each). CDR3 length: 14 residues. The ends were cut back, 4 bases at V and 1 base at J, with 10 bases in the middle. Germline values: CDR1 SGHRS, CDR2 YFSETQ. CDR3 region: CASSRRDGTDTQYF. In nucleotides, the CDR3 is TGCGCCAGCAGCCGCCGGGACGGCACAGATACGCAGTATTTT.

Details on this clone: Within the sample, other DNA sequences also encode this same CDR3. The V gene is TRBV29-1, the J gene TRBJ2-2; the D is unclear. The ends were cut back, 5 bases at V and 8 bases at J, with 9 bases in the middle. The V gene's germline CDR1 is SQVTM and CDR2 ANQGSEA. The CDR3 extends over 11 amino acids. CDR3 DNA sequence: TGCAGCGTTCGCTATGGTGGGGAGCTGTTTTTT. Protein sequence: CSVRYGGELFF.

This clone appeared a few times. The chain uses TRBV29-1 and TRBJ2-1; D gene unclear. Trimming left V 6 bases short and J 13 bases short, with 13 bases between. CDR1 and CDR2 from the germline V gene are SQVTM and ANQGSEA. The CDR3 has 10 residues. CDR3 DNA: TGCAGCGTACTGGTCCCCATTCAGTTCTTC. Its protein product is CSVLVPIQFF.

A single count supports this clone. The chain couples TRBV29-1 to TRBJ1-1; D is uncertain. CDR1 and CDR2 (germline): SQVTM, ANQGSEA. With 5 bases removed from V and 1 base from J, the gap between germline ends came to 20 bases. CDR3 length equals 16 residues. CDR3 protein: CSVRSPPTKPNTEAFF. The CDR3 nucleotides read TGCAGCGTTAGGTCCCCTCCGACAAAACCGAACACTGAAGCTTTCTTT.

This rearrangement joins TRBV29-1 to TRBJ2-5; D gene ambiguous. CDR3 size: 11 residues. Germline CDR1 SQVTM, CDR2 ANQGSEA. Trimming left V 0 bases short and J 6 bases short, with 5 bases between. In DNA form, the CDR3 reads TGCAGCGTTGAAGACTGGAAGACCCAGTACTTC. Amino acid sequence: CSVEDWKTQYF. Full variable domain (rest looked up from reference TRBV29-1 and TRBJ2-5): SAVISQKPSRDICQRGTSLTIQCQVDSQVTMMFWYRQQPGQSLTLIATANQGSEATYESGFVIDKFPISRPNLTFSTLTVSNMSPEDSSIYLCSVEDWKTQYFGPGTRLLVL.

V and J are TRBV29-1 and TRBJ2-5, with no clear D. The CDR3 loop spans 13 amino acids. In germline, CDR1 is SQVTM, CDR2 ANQGSEA. V lost 4 bases and J lost 2, with 11 bases in between. In DNA form, the CDR3 reads TGCAGCGTTGTTTCGCGCAGACAAGAGACCCAGTACTTC. Translating gives CSVVSRRQETQYF.

This chain connects TRBV28 to TRBJ2-5, with TRBD1 identical over 7 bases. J gave up 3 bases and V 7 bases, and 11 bases lay outside the gene matches. This CDR3 is built from 15 residues. CDR1 MDHEN and CDR2 SYDVKM come from the germline V gene. The CDR3 here is CASMSRQGFEETQYF. The CDR3 bases are TGTGCCAGCATGTCACGACAGGGTTTCGAAGAGACCCAGTACTTC.

This clone was counted between two and nine times. The chain joins TRBV30 to TRBJ1-2; perhaps TRBD1 as D (5 bases). Germline values: CDR1 GTSNPN, CDR2 SVGIG (reference sequence). This CDR3 contains 15 residues. The V gene lost 3 bases and the J gene lost 13 bases, with 27 bases spanning the gap. The CDR3 sequence: CAWRSFPPPGAQGTF. CDR3 in DNA: TGTGCCTGGAGAAGTTTCCCCCCTCCGGGCGCCCAGGGCACCTTC.

There are a few counts of this clone. The rearrangement uses TRBV25-1 and TRBJ2-7, with 9 bases lining up with TRBD2. CDR1 MGHDK and CDR2 SYGVNS come from the germline V gene. The CDR3 is 13 residues long. V was pared by 4 bases and J by 6 bases, with 4 bases of the junction left unmatched. For the CDR3, the DNA is TGTGCCAGCAGTGTCCTAGCGGGACGCGAGCAGTACTTC. Translated: CASSVLAGREQYF.

This rearrangement joins TRBV4-2 to TRBJ2-1, with 9 bases that match TRBD2. The germline V gene encodes CDR1 LGHNA and CDR2 YNFKEQ. Germline trimming cut 1 base from V and 8 bases from J; bases unmatched to any gene: 9. There are 16 residues in the CDR3. CDR3 nucleotides: TGTGCCAGCAGCCAAGCGGGGGCGGGAGGGCCCGATGAGCAGTTCTTC. Residues: CASSQAGAGGPDEQFF.